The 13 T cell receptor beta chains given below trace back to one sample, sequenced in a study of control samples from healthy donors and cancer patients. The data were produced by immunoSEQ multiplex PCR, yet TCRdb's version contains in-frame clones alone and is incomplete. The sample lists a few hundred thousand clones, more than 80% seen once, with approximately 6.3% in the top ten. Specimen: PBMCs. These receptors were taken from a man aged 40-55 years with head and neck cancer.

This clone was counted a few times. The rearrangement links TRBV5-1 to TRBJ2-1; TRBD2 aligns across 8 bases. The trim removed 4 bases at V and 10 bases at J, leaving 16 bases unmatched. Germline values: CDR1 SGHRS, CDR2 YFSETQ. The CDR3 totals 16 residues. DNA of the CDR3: TGCGCCAGCAGCGAAGGGGGGCGAGCGGGAGTAGGCGAGCAGTTCTTC. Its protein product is CASSEGGRAGVGEQFF.

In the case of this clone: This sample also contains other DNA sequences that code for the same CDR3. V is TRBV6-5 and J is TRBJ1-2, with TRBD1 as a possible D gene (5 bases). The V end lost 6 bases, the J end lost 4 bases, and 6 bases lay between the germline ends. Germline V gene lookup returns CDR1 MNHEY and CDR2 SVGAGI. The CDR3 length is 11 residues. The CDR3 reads CASRGLYGYTF. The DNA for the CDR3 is TGTGCCAGCAGGGGGCTCTATGGCTACACCTTC.

The CDR3 loop is CASSLTGENSPLHF. Here the CDR3 DNA reads TGTGCCAGCAGCTTGACAGGGGAGAATTCACCCCTCCACTTT. The chain carries TRBV5-6 and TRBJ1-6; 7 bases are a match to TRBD1. Germline-derived CDR1 and CDR2 are SGHDT and YYEEEE. The CDR3 runs 14 residues. The ends lost 1 base at V and 7 bases at J; junction bases unmatched: 2.

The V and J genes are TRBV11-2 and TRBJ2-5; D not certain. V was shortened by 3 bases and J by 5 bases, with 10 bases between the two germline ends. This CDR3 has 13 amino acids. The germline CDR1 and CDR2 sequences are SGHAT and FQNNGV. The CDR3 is CASSFSGAETQYF. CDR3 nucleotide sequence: TGTGCCAGCAGCTTCTCAGGAGCGGAGACCCAGTACTTC.

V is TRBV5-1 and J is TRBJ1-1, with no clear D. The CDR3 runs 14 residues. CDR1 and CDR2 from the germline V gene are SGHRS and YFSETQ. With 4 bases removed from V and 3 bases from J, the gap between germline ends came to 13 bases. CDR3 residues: CASSPDLTDTEAFF. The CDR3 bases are TGCGCCAGCAGCCCGGACTTGACGGACACTGAAGCTTTCTTT.

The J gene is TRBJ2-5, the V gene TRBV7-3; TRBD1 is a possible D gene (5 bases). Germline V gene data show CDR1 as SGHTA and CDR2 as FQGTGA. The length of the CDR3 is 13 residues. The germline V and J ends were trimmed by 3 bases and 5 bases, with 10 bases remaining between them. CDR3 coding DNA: TGTGCCAGCAGCTTCCCAGGGTCGGAGACCCAGTACTTC. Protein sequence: CASSFPGSETQYF.

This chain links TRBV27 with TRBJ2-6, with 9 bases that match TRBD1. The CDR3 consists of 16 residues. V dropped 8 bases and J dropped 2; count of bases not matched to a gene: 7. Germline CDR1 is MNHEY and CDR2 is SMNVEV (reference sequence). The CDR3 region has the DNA TGTGCCAGCGCGGGACAGGGAGTCCCTGGGGCCAACGTCCTGACTTTC. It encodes CASAGQGVPGANVLTF.

The CDR3 reads CASSLTRQGTYEQYF. The CDR3 bases are TGTGCCAGCAGCTTGACTCGACAGGGGACCTACGAGCAGTACTTC. The chain joins TRBV5-4 to TRBJ2-7; the match to TRBD1 covers 8 bases. CDR3 length: 15 amino acids. V lost 1 base to trimming and J lost 2 bases; unmatched junction nucleotides: 5. CDR1 and CDR2 from the germline V gene are SGHNT and YYREEE (reference sequence).

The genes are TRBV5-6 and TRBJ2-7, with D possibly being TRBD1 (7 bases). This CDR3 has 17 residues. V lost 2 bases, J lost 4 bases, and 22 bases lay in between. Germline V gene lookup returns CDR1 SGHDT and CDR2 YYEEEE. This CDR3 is CASSLTLREGGVYEQYF. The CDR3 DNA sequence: TGTGCCAGCAGCTTAACCCTGCGGGAAGGGGGCGTTTACGAGCAGTACTTC. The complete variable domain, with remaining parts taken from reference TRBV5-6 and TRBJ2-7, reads DAGVTQSPTHLIKTRGQQVTLRCSPKSGHDTVSWYQQALGQGPQFIFQYYEEEERQRGNFPDRFSGHQFPNYSSELNVNALLLGDSALYLCASSLTLREGGVYEQYFGPGTRLTVT.

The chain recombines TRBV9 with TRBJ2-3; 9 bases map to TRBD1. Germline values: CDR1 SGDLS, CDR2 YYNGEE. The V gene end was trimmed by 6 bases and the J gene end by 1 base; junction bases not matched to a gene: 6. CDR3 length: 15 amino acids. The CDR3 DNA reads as TGTGCCAGCACCTACAGGGACAGGGGCACAGATACGCAGTATTTT. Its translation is CASTYRDRGTDTQYF.

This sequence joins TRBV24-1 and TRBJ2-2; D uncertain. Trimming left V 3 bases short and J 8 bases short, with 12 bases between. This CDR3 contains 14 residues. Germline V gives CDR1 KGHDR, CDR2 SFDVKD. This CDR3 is CATSDATVRGELFF. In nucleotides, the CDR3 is TGTGCCACCAGTGATGCTACAGTTAGGGGGGAGCTGTTTTTT.

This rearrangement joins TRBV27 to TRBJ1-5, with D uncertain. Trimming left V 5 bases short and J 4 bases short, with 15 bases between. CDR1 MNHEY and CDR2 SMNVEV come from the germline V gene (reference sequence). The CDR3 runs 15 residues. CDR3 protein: CASSQLGGSNQPQHF. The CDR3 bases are TGTGCCAGCAGTCAACTAGGCGGCAGTAATCAGCCCCAGCATTTT.

This chain's CDR3 is CASGLRGAGEDTQYF. CDR3 bases: TGTGCTAGTGGTTTGAGGGGGGCGGGAGAAGATACGCAGTATTTT. The chain employs TRBV12-5 and TRBJ2-3; D may be TRBD2 (7 bases). Trimming removed 2 bases from V and 5 bases from J, with 14 bases in between. This CDR3 spans 15 amino acids. The germline V gene encodes CDR1 LGHNT and CDR2 FRNRAP.